Below, 22 T cell receptor beta chains from the same sample are listed, as sequenced in a study of blood T cells in healthy people across ages. For the second PCR, which ran for about 7 to 11 cycles, a sample-barcoded 5' primer and a J-beta primer mix were used. MiXCR, applied by TCRdb to the 5' RACE reads, yields one record per CDR3 protein. The sample lists more than 900,000 distinct CDR3 sequences, 25% to 35% seen once, with about 9.4% in the top ten. This sample also appeared in a second study, on T cells of mothers and their children.

Sequencing was carried out using blood. The receptors were sampled from a woman aged 40 to 50 in good health.

V is TRBV2 and J is TRBJ1-6; no definite D call. The CDR3 totals 15 residues. Germline V gene data show CDR1 as SNHLY and CDR2 as FYNNEI. Trimming took off 7 bases at V and 2 bases at J, with 12 bases between the two ends. CDR3: CASKKGSTYNSPLHF. CDR3 bases: TGTGCCAGCAAAAAGGGATCGACCTATAATTCACCCCTCCACTTT.

This clonotype was observed many times. The chain recombines TRBV10-3 with TRBJ2-6, with 9 positions matching TRBD2. Germline trimming cut 6 bases from V and 0 bases from J; bases unmatched to any gene: 6. CDR1 is ENHRY, CDR2 SYGVKD, per germline. CDR3 length equals 17 residues. CDR3: CAIRPGLANSGANVLTF. The CDR3 DNA reads TGTGCCATCAGGCCGGGACTAGCTAACTCTGGGGCCAACGTCCTGACTTTC.

CDR3 DNA sequence: TGCGCCAGCAGCCAAGAGGGGCTAGCGGGGGGGACAGATACGCAGTATTTT. It yields the protein CASSQEGLAGGTDTQYF. V is TRBV4-1 and J is TRBJ2-3; TRBD2 agrees at 12 bases. Per germline, CDR1 MGHRA and CDR2 YSYEKL. Trimming at V came to 0 bases and at J to 3 bases, leaving 4 bases not matched to a gene. The CDR3 is 17 residues long.

This clonotype was detected a few times. A much larger clone lies one base from this, so it may be a read error. This chain uses TRBV29-1 with TRBJ2-1, with 8 bases matching TRBD2. Germline values: CDR1 SQVTM, CDR2 ANQGSEA. With V trimmed by 4 bases and J by 6 bases, 8 bases remained unmatched. The CDR3 loop spans 14 amino acids. CDR3 nucleotides: TGCAGCGTTGCGATGGGCGGGGGGACCAATGAGCAGTTCTTC. This encodes CSVAMGGGTNEQFF.

The chain recombines TRBV4-1 with TRBJ2-1, with D tentatively TRBD2 (5 bases). The V gene lost 2 bases and the J gene lost 1 base, with 9 bases spanning the gap. This CDR3 spans 15 amino acids. CDR1 and CDR2 from the germline V gene are MGHRA and YSYEKL. The CDR3 spells CASSQLTGSYNEQFF. The CDR3, as DNA: TGCGCCAGCAGCCAACTAACGGGGTCCTACAATGAGCAGTTCTTC.

V usage is TRBV2 and J usage is TRBJ1-2; D gene uncertain. CDR3 length equals 15 residues. Between the trimmed V and J ends, which lost 6 bases and 1 base, there was a span of 15 bases. Germline values: CDR1 SNHLY, CDR2 FYNNEI. CDR3 sequence: CASSEKRRDNYGYTF. The CDR3 DNA reads as TGTGCCAGCAGCGAAAAGCGGAGGGATAACTATGGCTACACCTTC.

This clonotype was observed a handful of times. With a much larger clone just one base away, this may be a read error. The rearrangement joins TRBV7-2 to TRBJ2-1; 8 bases fit TRBD2. Trimming cost V 5 bases and J 13 bases; bases outside gene matches: 22. This CDR3 has 17 residues. Per germline, CDR1 SGHTA and CDR2 FQGNSA. The CDR3 DNA sequence: TGTGCCAGCAGCCCACTAGCGGCATCACTAGCCAAAAACATTCAGTTCTTC. It specifies CASSPLAASLAKNIQFF.

This clonotype has a handful of counts. This could be a read error, since a much larger clone is one nucleotide away. V usage is TRBV20-1 and J usage is TRBJ2-7; D remains ambiguous. The CDR3 runs 12 residues. From germline, CDR1 is DFQATT and CDR2 SNEGSKA (reference sequence). The CDR3 sequence: CRANGRTYEQYF. The CDR3 coding sequence is TGCAGGGCGAATGGAAGAACCTACGAGCAGTACTTC.

Ten or more counts support this clonotype. V and J are TRBV12-3 or TRBV12-4 and TRBJ1-2; 7 bases are a match to TRBD1. The V and J ends lost 6 bases and 8 bases, in that order; junction bases with no gene match: 12. The CDR3 length is 14 residues. The CDR3 nucleotides read TGTGCCAGCAGCCTCGCCGGACAGGCGCGCGGCTACACCTTC. Encoded protein: CASSLAGQARGYTF.

The rearrangement links TRBV7-3 to TRBJ2-7; the D is unclear. V was pared by 5 bases and J by 10 bases, with 18 bases between. This CDR3 is built from 13 residues. Germline lookup yields CDR1 SGHTA and CDR2 FQGTGA. The chain's CDR3 is CASSNQRAEPQYF. The DNA of the CDR3 is TGTGCCAGCAGCAACCAAAGGGCAGAGCCCCAGTACTTC.

The sample holds a few counts of this clonotype. The chain links TRBV7-2 to TRBJ1-4, with D hard to call. The CDR3 is made up of 16 amino acids. In germline, CDR1 is SGHTA, CDR2 FQGNSA. V was cut by 4 bases and J by 1 base, with 13 bases left in between. The CDR3 DNA is TGTGCCAGCAGCTCACCCCTCACGGGAACTAATGAAAAACTGTTTTTT. It yields the protein CASSSPLTGTNEKLFF.

This sequence joins TRBV7-9 and TRBJ1-1, with 8 bases matching TRBD1. The CDR3 length is 15 residues. The junction had 5 bases not matched to a gene; V was cut back by 2 bases and J by 3 bases. The germline CDR1 and CDR2 sequences are SEHNR and FQNEAQ (reference sequence). CDR3 nucleotides: TGTGCCAGCAGCTTACAGGGGGCAATGGACACTGAAGCTTTCTTT. Its translation is CASSLQGAMDTEAFF.

This rearrangement joins TRBV20-1 to TRBJ2-5; 10 positions agree with TRBD1. The DNA end favors TRBJ2-7, so the J call may be wrong. The CDR3 spans 14 residues. The germline V gene encodes CDR1 DFQATT and CDR2 SNEGSKA (reference sequence). CDR3 bases: TGCAGTGCTATTGCTCCGGGACAGGGGACCGAGCAGTACTTC. Its protein product is CSAIAPGQGTEQYF.

The chain carries TRBV3-1 and TRBJ1-6; 10 bases agree with TRBD1. The CDR3 has 13 residues. V trimming: 8 bases; J trimming: 7 bases; junction bases outside the gene matches: 2. CDR1 and CDR2 from the germline V gene are LGHDT and YNNKEL (reference sequence). For the CDR3, the DNA is TGTGCCAGCGGGGGACAGGGGAATTCACCCCTCCACTTT. It is translated as CASGGQGNSPLHF.

Remarks on this clonotype: Being one base from a much bigger clone, this may be a read error. The chain recombines TRBV4-2 with TRBJ2-1; D not certain. CDR1 and CDR2 from the germline V gene are LGHNA and YNFKEQ. The CDR3 loop spans 13 amino acids. The CDR3 here is CASNQVPHNEQFF. In nucleotides, the CDR3 is TGTGCCAGCAACCAAGTCCCCCACAATGAGCAGTTCTTC.

On this clonotype itself: With a much larger clone just one base away, this may be a read error. V usage is TRBV15 and J usage is TRBJ2-7, with 8 bases lining up with TRBD1. CDR1 and CDR2 (germline): LNHNV, YYDKDF (reference sequence). The V gene end was trimmed by 4 bases and the J gene end by 1 base; junction bases not matched to a gene: 9. CDR3 length equals 16 residues. CDR3 sequence reads: CATSNPRDRLSYEQYF. As DNA, the CDR3 is TGTGCCACCAGCAATCCTCGGGACAGGTTGTCCTACGAGCAGTACTTC. The full variable domain, its missing parts supplied by reference TRBV15 and TRBJ2-7, is DAMVIQNPRYQVTQFGKPVTLSCSQTLNHNVMYWYQQKSSQAPKLLFHYYDKDFNNEADTPDNFQSRRPNTSFCFLDIRSPGLGDTAMYLCATSNPRDRLSYEQYFGPGTRLTVT.

This clonotype was detected many times. J is TRBJ1-4 and V is TRBV5-1, with D possibly TRBD1 on 5 matching bases. Trimming removed 4 bases at V and 2 bases at J, with 12 bases between. In germline, CDR1 is SGHRS, CDR2 YFSETQ. The CDR3 consists of 15 residues. This CDR3 is CASSPGRGTNEKLFF. CDR3 nucleotides: TGCGCCAGCAGCCCAGGGAGGGGTACTAATGAAAAACTGTTTTTT.

This clonotype has more than one count but fewer than ten. The chain couples TRBV20-1 to TRBJ2-7; 11 nucleotides align to TRBD2. Germline CDR1 DFQATT, CDR2 SNEGSKA (reference sequence). V trimming: 7 bases; J trimming: 10 bases; junction bases outside the gene matches: 27. The CDR3 has 18 amino acids. The CDR3 region is CSVQTSGGAKGLFGSQYF. The CDR3 DNA follows: TGCAGTGTCCAAACTAGCGGGGGAGCCAAGGGCTTATTCGGGTCCCAGTACTTC.

This clonotype was picked up many times. V usage is TRBV27 and J usage is TRBJ2-7; D remains ambiguous. Looked up from germline, CDR1 is MNHEY and CDR2 is SMNVEV (reference sequence). V dropped 5 bases and J dropped 0 bases, with 11 bases sitting between them. The CDR3 runs 14 residues. The CDR3 is CASSPYQFSYEQYF. The DNA for the CDR3 is TGTGCCAGCAGTCCATACCAATTCTCCTACGAGCAGTACTTC.

This clonotype was seen many times. V and J are TRBV4-3 and TRBJ2-5; D gene unclear. This CDR3 has 17 amino acids. Trimming left V 0 bases short and J 5 bases short, with 19 bases between. Germline loops: CDR1 LGHNA, CDR2 YSLEER. CDR3 sequence reads: CASSQDPVLAGPETQYF. DNA for the CDR3: TGCGCCAGCAGCCAAGATCCGGTCCTGGCAGGCCCCGAGACCCAGTACTTC.

There are many counts of this clonotype. This chain connects TRBV12-3 or TRBV12-4 to TRBJ2-7; perhaps TRBD1 as D (5 bases). The CDR3 has 14 amino acids. Deletions cut 2 bases from V and 2 bases from J, with 10 bases between. The CDR3 here is CASSLRDRTYEQYF. The CDR3 DNA follows: TGTGCCAGCAGTTTACGAGACAGAACCTACGAGCAGTACTTC.

In its sample, this clonotype was seen a few times. The genes are TRBV5-4 and TRBJ2-1, with D perhaps matching TRBD1 (6 bases). The CDR3 is made up of 13 amino acids. Germline V CDR1 and CDR2: SGHNT, YYREEE (reference sequence). The V end lost 4 bases, the J end lost 12 bases, and 17 bases lay between the germline ends. CDR3 loop: CASSLTGSSRQFF. The CDR3 DNA is TGTGCCAGCAGCCTGACAGGTTCTTCACGGCAGTTCTTC. Full variable domain (remainder filled in from reference TRBV5-4 and TRBJ2-1): ETGVTQSPTHLIKTRGQQVTLRCSSQSGHNTVSWYQQALGQGPQFIFQYYREEENGRGNFPPRFSGLQFPNYSSELNVNALELDDSALYLCASSLTGSSRQFFGPGTRLTVL.